This T cell receptor (beta chain) was captured in a study of T-cell reconstitution after alpha-beta-depleted transplantation in children. The CDR3 is 14 amino acids. After removal of 0 bases from V and 7 bases from J, the junction contained 8 bases not matched to a gene. The germline V gene has CDR1 SQVTM and CDR2 ANQGSEA. Comments on this clonotype: Antigen: not known.

Study results and limitations: Alpha-beta T cells about two months after transplant reportedly derived from several hundred expanded graft clones. By one year post-transplant, T-cell counts and diversity largely arose from T cells that were newly produced.

Molecular barcoding with unique molecular identifiers was used for the TCRbeta library. MiXCR, applied by TCRdb to the PCR reads, yields one record per CDR3 protein. The sample lists fewer than 500,000 distinct CDR3 sequences; 43% were seen once. The source of this sequence is a girl between 2 and 10 years old with aplastic anemia, due to receive a stem cell transplant. Sequences were derived from PBMCs, sampled before TCRalphabeta/CD19-depleted stem cell transplant. The chain recombines TRBV29-1 with TRBJ2-7; 8 positions agree with TRBD2. Here the CDR3 reads CSVEEWAGGDEQYF. The DNA for the CDR3 is TGCAGCGTTGAAGAATGGGCGGGAGGTGATGAGCAGTACTTC.